The entry that follows covers one T cell receptor (beta chain) sequence. Its antigen target is currently unknown. Nothing much larger sits one base from this clone, and base qualities are not available. The trim is 3 bases for V and 4 bases for J, with a gap of 12 bases between the germline ends. CDR1 and CDR2 are read off the germline V gene as SQVTM and ANQGSEA. Including the terminal cysteine and phenylalanine, the CDR3 comprises 13 residues. Left in the record is the CDR3 DNA by itself, 39 bases read in frame from the first base. The sample is drawn from a study of cutaneous CD30+ T cell lymphoproliferative disorder and hepatitis E (dated by TCRdb to between 2018 and 2020). The protocol used for the library was the immunoSEQ multiplex PCR assay. TCRdb re-hosts the immuneACCESS table, in-frame sequences only. Its copies lack some clones; in the studies checked, an unresolved V gene accounts for under half of them, and the cause for the rest is not known. The sample table holds some 7,200 clones, of which about three quarters were seen once. The ten largest clones capture more than 0.9% of the sample.

Sequences were obtained from blood. The sequence links TRBV29-1 to TRBJ2-5; TRBD1 might be the D gene, on 6 matching bases. The source of this sequence is a human donor with a cutaneous T cell lymphoproliferative disorder associated with hepatitis E virus. The CDR3: CSVEPRGRETQYF. In nucleotides, the sequence is TGCAGCGTTGAGCCCAGGGGCCGAGAGACCCAGTACTTC.